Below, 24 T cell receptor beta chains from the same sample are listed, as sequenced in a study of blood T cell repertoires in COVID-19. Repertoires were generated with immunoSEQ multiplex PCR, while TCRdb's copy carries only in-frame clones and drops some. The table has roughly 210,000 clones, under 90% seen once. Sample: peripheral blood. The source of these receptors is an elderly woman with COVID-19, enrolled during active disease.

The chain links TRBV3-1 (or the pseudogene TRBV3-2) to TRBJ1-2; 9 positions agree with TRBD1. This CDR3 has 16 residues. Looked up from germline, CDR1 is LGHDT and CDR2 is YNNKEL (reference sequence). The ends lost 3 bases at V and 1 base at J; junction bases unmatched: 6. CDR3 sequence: CASSQGTGRGNYGYTF. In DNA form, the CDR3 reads TGTGCCAGCAGCCAGGGGACAGGGAGGGGTAACTATGGCTACACCTTC.

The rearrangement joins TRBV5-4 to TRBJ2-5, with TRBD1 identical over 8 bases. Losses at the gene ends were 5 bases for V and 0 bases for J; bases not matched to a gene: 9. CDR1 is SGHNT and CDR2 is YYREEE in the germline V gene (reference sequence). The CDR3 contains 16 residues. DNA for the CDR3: TGTGCCAGCAGATTTGGACAGGGAGTTAACCAAGAGACCCAGTACTTC. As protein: CASRFGQGVNQETQYF.

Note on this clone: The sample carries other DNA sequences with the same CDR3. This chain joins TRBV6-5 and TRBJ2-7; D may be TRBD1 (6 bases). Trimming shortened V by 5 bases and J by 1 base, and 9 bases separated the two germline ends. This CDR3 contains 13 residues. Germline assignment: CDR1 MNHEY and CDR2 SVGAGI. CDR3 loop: CASSSGQSYEQYF. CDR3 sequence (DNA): TGTGCCAGCAGTAGTGGACAGTCCTACGAGCAGTACTTC.

The CDR3 sequence: CASTSYGGGYTF. The CDR3 coding sequence is TGTGCCAGCACCTCGTACGGGGGTGGCTACACCTTC. The rearrangement links TRBV27 to TRBJ1-2; D may be TRBD1 (5 bases). From germline, CDR1 is MNHEY and CDR2 SMNVEV (reference sequence). The CDR3 is 12 amino acids. V was cut by 7 bases and J by 7 bases, with 13 bases left in between.

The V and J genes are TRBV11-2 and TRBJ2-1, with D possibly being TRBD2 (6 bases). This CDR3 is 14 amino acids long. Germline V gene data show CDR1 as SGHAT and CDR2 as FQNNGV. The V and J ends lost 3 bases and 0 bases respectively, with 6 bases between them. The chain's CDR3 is CASSFGSSYNEQFF. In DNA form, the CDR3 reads TGTGCCAGCAGCTTCGGGAGCTCCTACAATGAGCAGTTCTTC.

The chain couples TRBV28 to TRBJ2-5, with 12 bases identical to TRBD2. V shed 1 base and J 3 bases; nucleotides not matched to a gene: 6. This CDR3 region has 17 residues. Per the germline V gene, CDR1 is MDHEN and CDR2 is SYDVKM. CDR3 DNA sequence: TGTGCCAGCAGTTTATTGCTAGCGGGGGGGACGAAAGAGACCCAGTACTTC. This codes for CASSLLLAGGTKETQYF.

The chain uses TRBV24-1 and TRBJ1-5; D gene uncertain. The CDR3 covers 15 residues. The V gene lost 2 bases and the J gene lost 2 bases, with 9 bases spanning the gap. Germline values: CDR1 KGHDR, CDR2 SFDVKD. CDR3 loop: CATSDSRTGNQPQHF. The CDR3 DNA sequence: TGTGCCACCAGTGATTCCCGAACGGGCAATCAGCCCCAGCATTTT.

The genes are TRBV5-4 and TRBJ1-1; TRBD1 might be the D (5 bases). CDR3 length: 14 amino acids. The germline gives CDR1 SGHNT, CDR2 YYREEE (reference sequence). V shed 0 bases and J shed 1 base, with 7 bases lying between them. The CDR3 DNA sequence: TGTGCCAGCAGCTTGGGACAGACGAACACTGAAGCTTTCTTT. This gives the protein CASSLGQTNTEAFF.

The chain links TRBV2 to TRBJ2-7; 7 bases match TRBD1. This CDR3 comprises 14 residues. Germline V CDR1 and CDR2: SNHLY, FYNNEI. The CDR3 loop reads CANSGTGVGYEQYF. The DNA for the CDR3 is TGTGCAAACAGCGGAACAGGGGTCGGCTACGAGCAGTACTTC.

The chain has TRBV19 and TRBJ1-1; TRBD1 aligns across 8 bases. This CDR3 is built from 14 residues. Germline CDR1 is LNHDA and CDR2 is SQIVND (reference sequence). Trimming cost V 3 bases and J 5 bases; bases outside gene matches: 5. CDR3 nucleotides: TGTGCCAGTAGTATGCAGGGGGCAAGGACTGAAGCTTTCTTT. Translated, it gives CASSMQGARTEAFF.

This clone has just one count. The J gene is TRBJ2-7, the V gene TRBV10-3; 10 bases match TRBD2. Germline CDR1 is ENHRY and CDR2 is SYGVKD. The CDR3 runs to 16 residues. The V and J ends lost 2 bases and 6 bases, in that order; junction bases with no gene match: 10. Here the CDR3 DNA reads TGTGCCATCAGTGAGGGAGCGGGGGGGCCTATCGGCGAGCAGTACTTC. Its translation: CAISEGAGGPIGEQYF.

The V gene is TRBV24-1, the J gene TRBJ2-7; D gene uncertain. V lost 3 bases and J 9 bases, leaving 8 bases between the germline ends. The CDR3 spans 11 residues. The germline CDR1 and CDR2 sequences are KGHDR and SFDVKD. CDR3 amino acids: CATSDGPGQYF. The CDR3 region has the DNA TGTGCCACCAGTGATGGTCCAGGGCAGTACTTC.

CDR3 protein: CASRAAGIQETQYF. DNA for the CDR3: TGTGCCAGCAGAGCCGCGGGGATCCAAGAGACCCAGTACTTC. The rearrangement uses TRBV27 and TRBJ2-5; D might be TRBD2 (6 bases). Germline V lookup: CDR1 MNHEY, CDR2 SMNVEV (reference sequence). V was pared by 6 bases and J by 1 base, with 12 bases between. The CDR3 is 14 residues long.

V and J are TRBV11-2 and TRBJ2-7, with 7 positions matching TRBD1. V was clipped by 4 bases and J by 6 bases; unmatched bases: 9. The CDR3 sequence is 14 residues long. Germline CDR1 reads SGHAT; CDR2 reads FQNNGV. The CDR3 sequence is CASSSRQGFGEQYF. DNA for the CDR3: TGTGCCAGCAGCTCCCGACAGGGTTTCGGCGAGCAGTACTTC.

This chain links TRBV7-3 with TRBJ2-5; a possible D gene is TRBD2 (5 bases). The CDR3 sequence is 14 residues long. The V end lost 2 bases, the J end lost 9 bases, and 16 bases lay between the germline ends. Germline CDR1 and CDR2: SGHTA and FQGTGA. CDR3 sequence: CASSLEGDRYAQYF. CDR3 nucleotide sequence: TGTGCCAGCAGCTTAGAGGGCGATCGGTACGCCCAGTACTTC. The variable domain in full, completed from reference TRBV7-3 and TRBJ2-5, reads GAGVSQTPSNKVTEKGKYVELRCDPISGHTALYWYRQSLGQGPEFLIYFQGTGAADDSGLPNDRFFAVRPEGSVSTLKIQRTERGDSAVYLCASSLEGDRYAQYFGPGTRLLVL.

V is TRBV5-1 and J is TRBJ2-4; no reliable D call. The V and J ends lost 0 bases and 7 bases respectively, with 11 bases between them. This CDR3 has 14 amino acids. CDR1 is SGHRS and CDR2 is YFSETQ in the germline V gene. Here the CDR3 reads CASSLAQLPNIQYF. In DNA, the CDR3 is TGCGCCAGCAGCTTGGCACAGCTGCCCAACATTCAGTACTTC.

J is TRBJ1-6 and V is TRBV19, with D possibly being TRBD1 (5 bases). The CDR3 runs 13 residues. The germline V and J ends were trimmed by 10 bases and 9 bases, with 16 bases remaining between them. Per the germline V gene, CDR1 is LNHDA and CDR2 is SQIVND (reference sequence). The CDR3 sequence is CATSQLQGSPLHF. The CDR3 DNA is TGTGCCACCTCCCAACTTCAGGGTTCACCCCTCCACTTT.

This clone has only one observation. The CDR3 DNA reads TGCGCCAGCAGCGACGCGTCGGGGGGACCTGGGACCCAGTACTTC. This sequence encodes CASSDASGGPGTQYF. This chain connects TRBV5-1 to TRBJ2-5, with TRBD2 matching 7 bases. The trim removed 4 bases at V and 7 bases at J, leaving 13 bases unmatched. The CDR3 covers 15 residues. The V gene's germline CDR1 is SGHRS and CDR2 YFSETQ.

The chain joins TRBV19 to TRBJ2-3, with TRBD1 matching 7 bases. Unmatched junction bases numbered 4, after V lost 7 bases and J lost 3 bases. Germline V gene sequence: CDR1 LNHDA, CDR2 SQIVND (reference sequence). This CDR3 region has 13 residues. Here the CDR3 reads CASTRGWTDTQYF. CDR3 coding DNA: TGTGCCAGTACCAGGGGGTGGACAGATACGCAGTATTTT.

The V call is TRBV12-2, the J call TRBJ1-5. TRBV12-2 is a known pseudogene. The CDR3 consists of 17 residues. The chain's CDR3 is CASRLAPVGRGDQPQHF. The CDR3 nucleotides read TGTGCAAGTCGCTTAGCCCCGGTAGGGCGGGGGGATCAGCCCCAGCATTTT.

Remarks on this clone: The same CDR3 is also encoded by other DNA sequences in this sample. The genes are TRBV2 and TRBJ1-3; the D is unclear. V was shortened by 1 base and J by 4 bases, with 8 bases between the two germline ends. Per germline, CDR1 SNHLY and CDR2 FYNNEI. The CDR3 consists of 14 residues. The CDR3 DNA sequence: TGTGCCAGCAGTGAAGGGGCAGCCGGAAACACCATATATTTT. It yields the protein CASSEGAAGNTIYF.

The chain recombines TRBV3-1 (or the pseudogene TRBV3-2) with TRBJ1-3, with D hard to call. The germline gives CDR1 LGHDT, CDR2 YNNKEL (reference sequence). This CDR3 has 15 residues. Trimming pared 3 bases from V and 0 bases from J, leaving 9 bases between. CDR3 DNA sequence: TGTGCCAGCAGCCAGAGTCAGGTCTCTGGAAACACCATATATTTT. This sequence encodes CASSQSQVSGNTIYF.

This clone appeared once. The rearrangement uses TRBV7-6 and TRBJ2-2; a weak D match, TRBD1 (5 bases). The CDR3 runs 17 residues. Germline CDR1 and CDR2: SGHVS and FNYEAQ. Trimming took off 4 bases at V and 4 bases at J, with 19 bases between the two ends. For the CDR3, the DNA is TGTGCCAGCAGCTCTACTGGGGCAGCCAGTGTCACCGGGGAGCTGTTTTTT. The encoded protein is CASSSTGAASVTGELFF.

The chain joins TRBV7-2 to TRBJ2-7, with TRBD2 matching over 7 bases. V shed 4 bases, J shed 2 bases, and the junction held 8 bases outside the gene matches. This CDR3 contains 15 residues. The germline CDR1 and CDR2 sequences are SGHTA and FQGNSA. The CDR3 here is CASSSLGGGPYEQYF. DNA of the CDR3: TGTGCCAGCAGCTCCCTTGGCGGGGGACCCTACGAGCAGTACTTC. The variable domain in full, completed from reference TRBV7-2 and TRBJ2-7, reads GAGVSQSPSNKVTEKGKDVELRCDPISGHTALYWYRQSLGQGLEFLIYFQGNSAPDKSGLPSDRFSAERTGGSVSTLTIQRTQQEDSAVYLCASSSLGGGPYEQYFGPGTRLTVT.